The entry below gives a single TCR beta chain sequence along with its context. TCR beta cDNA came from roughly 450 ng total RNA, primed with a constant-region primer. Three nested multiplex PCR rounds, a slightly modified ARM-PCR, produced the libraries for TCR beta. TRBV1-TRBV30 forward primers paired with a C-beta reverse primer were used in the first two PCR rounds, which ran roughly 9 cycles each. Each CDR3 protein is one row after TCRdb ran MiXCR on the multiplex PCR reads. This sample has tens of thousands of distinct CDR3 sequences, with more than 65% found just once. These data belong to a study of tumor-infiltrating lymphocytes in primary liver carcinoma. The V and J ends lost 4 bases and 7 bases, in that order; junction bases with no gene match: 16. Looked up from germline, CDR1 is MNHNS and CDR2 is SASEGT. The CDR3 contains 17 residues. Joint extraction of RNA and DNA used roughly 18-34 mg of bulk tissue that was unsorted.

The sample taken for sequencing was liver tumor tissue from sampling region 1. Documented subset: tumor region T1, superior pole. This TCR came from a man between 40 and 49 years old with primary liver carcinoma and hepatitis B virus infection. The chain is built from TRBV6-1 and TRBJ2-1; 7 positions agree with TRBD2. The CDR3 nucleotides read TGTGCCAGCAGTGGGGGGTCGTCTGCGGGAGAGGTGAATGAGCAGTTCTTC. This translates into CASSGGSSAGEVNEQFF.